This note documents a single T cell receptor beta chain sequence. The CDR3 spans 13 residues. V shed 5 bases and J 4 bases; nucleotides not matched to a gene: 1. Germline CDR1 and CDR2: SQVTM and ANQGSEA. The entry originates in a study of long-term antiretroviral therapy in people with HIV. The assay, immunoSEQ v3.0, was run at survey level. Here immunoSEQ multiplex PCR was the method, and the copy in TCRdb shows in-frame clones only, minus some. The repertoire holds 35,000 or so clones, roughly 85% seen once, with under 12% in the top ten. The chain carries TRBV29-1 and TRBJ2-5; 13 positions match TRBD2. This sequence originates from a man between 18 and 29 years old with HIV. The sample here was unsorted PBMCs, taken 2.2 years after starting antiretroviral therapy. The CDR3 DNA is TGCAGCGTTCGGACTAGCGGGGGAGAGACCCAGTACTTC. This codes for CSVRTSGGETQYF.